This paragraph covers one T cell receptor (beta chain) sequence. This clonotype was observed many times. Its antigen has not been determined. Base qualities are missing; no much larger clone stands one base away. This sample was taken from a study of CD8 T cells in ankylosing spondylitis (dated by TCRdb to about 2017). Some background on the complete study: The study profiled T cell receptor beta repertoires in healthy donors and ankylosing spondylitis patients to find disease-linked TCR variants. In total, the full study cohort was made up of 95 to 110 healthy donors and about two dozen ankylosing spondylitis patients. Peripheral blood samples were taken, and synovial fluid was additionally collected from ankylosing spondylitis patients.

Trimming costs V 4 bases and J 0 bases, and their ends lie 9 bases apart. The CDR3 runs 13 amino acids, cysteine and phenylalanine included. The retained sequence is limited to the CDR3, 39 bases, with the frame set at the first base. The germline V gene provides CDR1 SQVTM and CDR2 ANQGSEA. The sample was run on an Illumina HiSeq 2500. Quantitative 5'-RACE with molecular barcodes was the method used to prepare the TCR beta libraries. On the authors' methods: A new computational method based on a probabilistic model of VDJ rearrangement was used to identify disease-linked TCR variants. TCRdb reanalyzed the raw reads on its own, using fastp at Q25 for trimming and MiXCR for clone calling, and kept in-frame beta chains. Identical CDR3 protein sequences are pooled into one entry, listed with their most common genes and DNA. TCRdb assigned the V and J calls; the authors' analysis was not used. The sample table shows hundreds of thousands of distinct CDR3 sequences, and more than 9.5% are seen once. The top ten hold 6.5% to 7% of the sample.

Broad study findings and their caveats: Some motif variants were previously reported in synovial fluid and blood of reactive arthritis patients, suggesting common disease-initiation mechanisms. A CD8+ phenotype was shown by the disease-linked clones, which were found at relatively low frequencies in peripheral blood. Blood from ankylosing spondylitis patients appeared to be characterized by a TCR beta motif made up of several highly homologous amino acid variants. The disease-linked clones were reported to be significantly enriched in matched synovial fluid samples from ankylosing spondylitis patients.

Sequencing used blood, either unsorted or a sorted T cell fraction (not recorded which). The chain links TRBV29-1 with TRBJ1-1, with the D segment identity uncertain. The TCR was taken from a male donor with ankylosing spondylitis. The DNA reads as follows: TGCAGCGTTGCTGGCATTATGAACACTGAAGCTTTCTTT. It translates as CSVAGIMNTEAFF.